This TCR beta chain was retrieved from a study of T cells in Graves' hyperthyroidism and ophthalmopathy. Study-wide findings and caveats: A model using 13 V-J features told ophthalmopathy apart from stable hyperthyroidism.

With respect to this clonotype: Antigen: not known.

Using RNA transcripts as the source, TCR beta CDR3 regions were amplified. The TCR CDR3 first-round RT-PCR relied on the HTBI primer set. Each CDR3 protein gets one entry after TCRdb re-called the multiplex PCR reads with MiXCR. The data show about 760,000 distinct CDR3 sequences, 35% seen once. Looked up from germline, CDR1 is SNHLY and CDR2 is FYNNEI. The CDR3 is 15 amino acids. Deletions cut 1 base from V and 4 bases from J, with 13 bases between. The sample taken for sequencing was blood. This rearrangement joins TRBV2 to TRBJ1-1; possibly TRBD1 for D (5 bases). The sequence was obtained from a woman aged 40 to 50 with Graves' hyperthyroidism. As DNA, the CDR3 is TGTGCCAGCAGTGAAGGCGGGGGTGGGGGCACTGAAGCTTTCTTT. This gives the protein CASSEGGGGGTEAFF.